Below, 19 T cell receptor beta chains from the same sample are listed, as sequenced in a study of radiotherapy plus CTLA-4 blockade in lung cancer. The method was immunoSEQ multiplex PCR; TCRdb's version includes in-frame clones alone and lacks a portion of them. Here the sample spans fewer than 65,000 clones, approximately 80% being singletons. The sequences come from peripheral blood, collected from a patient treated with radiotherapy plus ipilimumab. The receptors here all came from a human donor with non-small cell lung cancer whose response to radiotherapy plus ipilimumab could not be evaluated.

This CDR3 is CASGFPTGRGNEKLFF. CDR3 sequence (DNA): TGTGCCAGCGGATTCCCGACCGGCAGGGGAAATGAAAAACTGTTTTTT. This chain connects TRBV27 to TRBJ1-4; weak D call: TRBD1 (6 bases). CDR3 length: 16 amino acids. Germline-derived CDR1 and CDR2 are MNHEY and SMNVEV (reference sequence). V lost 8 bases and J 5 bases, leaving 21 bases between the germline ends.

The V call is TRBV5-6, the J call TRBJ2-2; no firm D call. Trimming stripped 0 bases from V and 9 bases from J, with 6 bases between. CDR3 length: 12 amino acids. CDR1 and CDR2 from the germline V gene are SGHDT and YYEEEE. CDR3 bases: TGTGCCAGCAGCTTGGGTAGCCGGGAGCTGTTTTTT. This translates into CASSLGSRELFF. Variable domain in full (rest from reference TRBV5-6 and TRBJ2-2): DAGVTQSPTHLIKTRGQQVTLRCSPKSGHDTVSWYQQALGQGPQFIFQYYEEEERQRGNFPDRFSGHQFPNYSSELNVNALLLGDSALYLCASSLGSRELFFGEGSRLTVL.

CDR3 amino acids: CASSRTGLATGELFF. The CDR3 bases are TGTGCCAGCAGTCGGACGGGACTAGCGACCGGGGAGCTGTTTTTT. The V and J genes are TRBV9 and TRBJ2-2, with 10 bases matching TRBD2. The CDR3 is 15 residues long. Germline CDR1 is SGDLS and CDR2 is YYNGEE. With V trimmed by 5 bases and J by 5 bases, 6 bases remained unmatched.

This chain links TRBV19 with TRBJ2-2, with D unresolved. The CDR3 contains 13 residues. V was pared by 6 bases and J by 5 bases, with 10 bases between. The germline V gene has CDR1 LNHDA and CDR2 SQIVND (reference sequence). The chain's CDR3 is CASRQSATGELFF. The DNA for the CDR3 is TGTGCCAGTAGACAGTCGGCAACCGGGGAGCTGTTTTTT.

This chain uses TRBV19 with TRBJ2-3; possibly TRBD2 for D (5 bases). Germline lookup yields CDR1 LNHDA and CDR2 SQIVND (reference sequence). Trimming stripped 7 bases from V and 5 bases from J, with 19 bases between. The CDR3 runs 15 residues. The CDR3 spells CASINPRGKEDTQYF. The CDR3, as DNA: TGTGCCAGTATCAACCCCCGGGGTAAAGAAGATACGCAGTATTTT. The whole variable domain, filled in from reference TRBV19 and TRBJ2-3, reads DGGITQSPKYLFRKEGQNVTLSCEQNLNHDAMYWYRQDPGQGLRLIYYSQIVNDFQKGDIAEGYSVSREKKESFPLTVTSAQKNPTAFYLCASINPRGKEDTQYFGPGTRLTVL.

CDR3 bases: TGTGCCAGCAGCTTGCAGCCGGGACAGCAACTTAATGAAAAACTGTTTTTT. It translates to CASSLQPGQQLNEKLFF. The chain couples TRBV7-8 to TRBJ1-4; TRBD1 matches 7 bases. J gave up 4 bases and V 3 bases, and 11 bases lay outside the gene matches. The germline gives CDR1 SGHVS, CDR2 FQNEAQ. This CDR3 spans 17 amino acids.

Details on this clone: The sample carries other DNA sequences with the same CDR3. The chain uses TRBV5-1 and TRBJ1-2; TRBD1 matches at 8 bases. CDR3 length equals 18 residues. The J segment lost 2 bases and the V segment lost 3 bases, leaving 15 bases of the junction unmatched. In germline, CDR1 is SGHRS, CDR2 YFSETQ. CDR3 sequence reads: CASSSMEGRGRSNYGYTF. The DNA for the CDR3 is TGCGCCAGCAGCTCGATGGAGGGCAGGGGGCGTTCCAACTATGGCTACACCTTC.

This clone came up once. The chain couples TRBV5-1 to TRBJ2-5; the match to TRBD2 covers 9 bases. Germline trimming cut 0 bases from V and 5 bases from J; bases unmatched to any gene: 5. The CDR3 consists of 15 residues. Germline CDR1 reads SGHRS; CDR2 reads YFSETQ. CDR3 sequence reads: CASSLASGKAETQYF. CDR3 bases: TGCGCCAGCAGCTTGGCTAGCGGGAAGGCGGAGACCCAGTACTTC.

The rearrangement joins TRBV5-1 to TRBJ2-7; a weak D match, TRBD2 (5 bases). The CDR3 is 14 amino acids. V lost 4 bases and J 5 bases, leaving 16 bases between the germline ends. Germline-derived CDR1 and CDR2 are SGHRS and YFSETQ. CDR3 DNA: TGCGCCAGCAGCCGCGGTGGAGCGGACGACGAGCAGTACTTC. Its protein is CASSRGGADDEQYF.

This clone was seen just once. The V call is TRBV5-1, the J call TRBJ2-7; possibly TRBD1 for D (5 bases). Trimming removed 4 bases from V and 5 bases from J, with 16 bases in between. Germline CDR1 and CDR2: SGHRS and YFSETQ. The CDR3 has 14 residues. The CDR3 reads CASSPTAGNDEQYF. CDR3 nucleotides: TGCGCCAGCAGCCCAACTGCAGGGAATGACGAGCAGTACTTC.

The gene calls are TRBV9 and TRBJ2-5, with 9 positions matching TRBD2. Trimming at V came to 6 bases and at J to 5 bases, leaving 11 bases not matched to a gene. CDR1 and CDR2 from the germline V gene are SGDLS and YYNGEE. This CDR3 contains 15 residues. CDR3 nucleotide sequence: TGTGCCAGCACGGCTAGCGGGGAGGGTTGGGAGACCCAGTACTTC. Translated: CASTASGEGWETQYF.

The CDR3 loop is CSVTEGDSYGYTF. The CDR3 DNA reads TGCAGCGTTACCGAGGGGGACAGCTATGGCTACACCTTC. This chain links TRBV29-1 with TRBJ1-2, with TRBD1 identical over 7 bases. The germline gives CDR1 SQVTM, CDR2 ANQGSEA. The CDR3 has 13 amino acids. The junction had 7 bases not matched to a gene; V was cut back by 5 bases and J by 4 bases. The complete variable domain, with remaining parts taken from reference TRBV29-1 and TRBJ1-2, reads SAVISQKPSRDICQRGTSLTIQCQVDSQVTMMFWYRQQPGQSLTLIATANQGSEATYESGFVIDKFPISRPNLTFSTLTVSNMSPEDSSIYLCSVTEGDSYGYTFGSGTRLTVV.

The chain is built from TRBV4-3 and TRBJ2-3, with TRBD2 matching 11 bases. Germline CDR1 and CDR2: LGHNA and YSLEER. The J segment lost 2 bases and the V segment lost 0 bases, leaving 10 bases of the junction unmatched. The CDR3 is 19 residues long. The CDR3 sequence is CASSQEYTASGGNTDTQYF. For the CDR3, the DNA is TGCGCCAGCAGCCAAGAATATACGGCTAGCGGGGGGAACACAGATACGCAGTATTTT.

The chain recombines TRBV6-6 with TRBJ2-7, with D possibly being TRBD1 (5 bases). Germline CDR1 MNHNY, CDR2 SVGAGI (reference sequence). V lost 7 bases to trimming and J lost 2 bases, with 18 bases between them. CDR3 size: 15 residues. The CDR3 DNA reads as TGTGCCAGCACCCATCAGGGTGCAGGGACCTACGAGCAGTACTTC. It specifies CASTHQGAGTYEQYF.

This chain connects TRBV15 to TRBJ2-1, with 9 bases fitting TRBD2. The germline V gene has CDR1 LNHNV and CDR2 YYDKDF (reference sequence). The ends lost 1 base at V and 4 bases at J; junction bases unmatched: 8. This CDR3 has 17 amino acids. CDR3: CATSRVPETSGYNEQFF. DNA of the CDR3: TGTGCCACCAGCAGAGTTCCAGAGACTAGCGGTTACAATGAGCAGTTCTTC.

This clone turned up a few times. Sequence at one end of the junction differs from germline and may be a read error. The chain recombines TRBV7-2 with TRBJ2-3; 12 positions agree with TRBD2. CDR3 size: 12 residues. Germline CDR1 is SGHTA and CDR2 is FQGNSA. The CDR3 region is CASSLGTSGARF. The CDR3 DNA sequence: TGTGCCAGCAGCTTAGGGACTAGCGGGGCTCGTTTT.

This chain links TRBV10-3 with TRBJ2-5; perhaps TRBD1 as D (5 bases). The CDR3 loop spans 13 amino acids. Trimming stripped 2 bases from V and 1 base from J, with 5 bases between. CDR1 and CDR2 (germline): ENHRY, SYGVKD. The CDR3 is CAISEDSQETQYF. In DNA form, the CDR3 reads TGTGCCATCAGTGAGGACAGCCAAGAGACCCAGTACTTC.

The rearrangement uses TRBV12-2 and TRBJ2-4; the table names TRBD2, a call not compared with the DNA. TRBV12-2 is designated a pseudogene. The CDR3 has 15 residues. The CDR3 DNA is TGTGCAAGTCGCAAGGGGCGGGGCACCAAAAACATTCAGTACTTC. Translating it yields CASRKGRGTKNIQYF.

The chain employs TRBV5-4 and TRBJ2-5, with 16 bases aligning to TRBD2. Germline V CDR1 and CDR2: SGHNT, YYREEE (reference sequence). CDR3 size: 17 residues. Trimming at V came to 4 bases and at J to 5 bases, leaving 8 bases not matched to a gene. CDR3 sequence: CASSPPGLAGGRETQYF. Here the CDR3 DNA reads TGTGCCAGCAGCCCTCCGGGACTAGCGGGGGGGAGGGAGACCCAGTACTTC.